This TCR beta chain is from a study of tumour-infiltrating T cells in Burkitt lymphoma. Study details: Survival, overall and progression-free, tracked with productive clonality.

Sequenced by immunoSEQ multiplex PCR; TCRdb stores in-frame clones only, minus some. The profile shows about 5,600 clones, about a sixth of them singletons. The trim removed 4 bases at V and 5 bases at J, leaving 7 bases unmatched. CDR1 is MNHEY, CDR2 SVGAGI, per germline. CDR3 length: 15 amino acids. This clone has more than one count but fewer than ten. The sequence came from a human donor with diffuse large B-cell lymphoma. Sequences were obtained from tumor tissue. The rearrangement links TRBV6-5 to TRBJ1-2; 10 bases agree with TRBD1. CDR3 sequence (DNA): TGTGCCAGCAGTTTATGGACAGGGGGATTTTATGGCTACACCTTC. Protein product: CASSLWTGGFYGYTF.